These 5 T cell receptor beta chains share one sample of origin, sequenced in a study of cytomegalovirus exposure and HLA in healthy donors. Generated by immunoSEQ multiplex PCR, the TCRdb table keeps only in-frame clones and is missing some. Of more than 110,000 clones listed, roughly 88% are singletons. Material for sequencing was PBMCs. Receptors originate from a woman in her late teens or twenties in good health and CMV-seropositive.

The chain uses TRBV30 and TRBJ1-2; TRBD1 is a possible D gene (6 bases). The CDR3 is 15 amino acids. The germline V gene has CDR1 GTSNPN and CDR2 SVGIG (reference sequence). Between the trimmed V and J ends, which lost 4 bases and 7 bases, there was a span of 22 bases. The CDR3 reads CAWTQIKTGAIGYTF. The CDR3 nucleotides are TGTGCCTGGACCCAAATTAAGACAGGTGCTATTGGCTACACCTTC.

CDR3 residues: CASSPGQGGTYEQYF. The CDR3 nucleotides read TGTGCCAGCAGCCCCGGACAGGGAGGTACCTACGAGCAGTACTTC. This chain uses TRBV5-5 with TRBJ2-7, with TRBD1 matching over 8 bases. The length of the CDR3 is 15 residues. The V and J ends lost 4 bases and 2 bases, in that order; junction bases with no gene match: 8. CDR1 is SGHKS and CDR2 is YYEKEE in the germline V gene (reference sequence).

The CDR3 nucleotides are TGTGCCAGCAGCGTAGGTCCCAAAGGACAGGGGGGAACTGAAGCTTTCTTT. Protein: CASSVGPKGQGGTEAFF. The genes are TRBV9 and TRBJ1-1, with 10 bases matching TRBD1. This CDR3 has 17 residues. Germline CDR1 is SGDLS and CDR2 is YYNGEE. V shed 0 bases, J shed 5 bases, and the junction held 10 bases outside the gene matches.

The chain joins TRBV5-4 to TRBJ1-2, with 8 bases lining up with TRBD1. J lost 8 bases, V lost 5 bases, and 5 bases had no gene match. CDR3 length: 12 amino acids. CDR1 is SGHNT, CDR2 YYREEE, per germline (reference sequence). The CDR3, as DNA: TGTGCCAGCAGAGACAGGGGTGGCGGCTACACCTTC. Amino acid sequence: CASRDRGGGYTF.

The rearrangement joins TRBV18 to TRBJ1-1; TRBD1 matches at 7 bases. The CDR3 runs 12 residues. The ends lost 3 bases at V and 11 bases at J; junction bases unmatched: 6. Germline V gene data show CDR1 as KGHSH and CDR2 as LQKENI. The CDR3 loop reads CASSPNTGDAFF. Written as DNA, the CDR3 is TGTGCCAGCTCACCCAACACAGGGGATGCTTTCTTT.